This T cell receptor beta chain derives from a study of T cell responses to AZD1222 COVID-19 vaccine. Produced via immunoSEQ multiplex PCR; TCRdb's table is partial and in-frame only. Of approximately 130,000 clones listed, more than 85% are singletons. The CDR3 runs to 17 residues. Unmatched junction bases numbered 8, after V lost 1 base and J lost 0 bases. About this clone: What it recognizes is unknown.

Study-level findings and limits: Scientists sampled the repertoires only once the peak T cell response had passed.

The source is an adult in good health. V and J are TRBV5-3 and TRBJ2-3, with 7 bases that match TRBD2. Being an ORF, TRBV5-3 has a function that is uncertain. The starting material was peripheral blood, obtained on day 0 of AZD1222 vaccination. CDR3 coding DNA: TGTGCCAGAAGCTTGCCCCGAGCGGGGCCTAGCACAGATACGCAGTATTTT. Protein product: CARSLPRAGPSTDTQYF.